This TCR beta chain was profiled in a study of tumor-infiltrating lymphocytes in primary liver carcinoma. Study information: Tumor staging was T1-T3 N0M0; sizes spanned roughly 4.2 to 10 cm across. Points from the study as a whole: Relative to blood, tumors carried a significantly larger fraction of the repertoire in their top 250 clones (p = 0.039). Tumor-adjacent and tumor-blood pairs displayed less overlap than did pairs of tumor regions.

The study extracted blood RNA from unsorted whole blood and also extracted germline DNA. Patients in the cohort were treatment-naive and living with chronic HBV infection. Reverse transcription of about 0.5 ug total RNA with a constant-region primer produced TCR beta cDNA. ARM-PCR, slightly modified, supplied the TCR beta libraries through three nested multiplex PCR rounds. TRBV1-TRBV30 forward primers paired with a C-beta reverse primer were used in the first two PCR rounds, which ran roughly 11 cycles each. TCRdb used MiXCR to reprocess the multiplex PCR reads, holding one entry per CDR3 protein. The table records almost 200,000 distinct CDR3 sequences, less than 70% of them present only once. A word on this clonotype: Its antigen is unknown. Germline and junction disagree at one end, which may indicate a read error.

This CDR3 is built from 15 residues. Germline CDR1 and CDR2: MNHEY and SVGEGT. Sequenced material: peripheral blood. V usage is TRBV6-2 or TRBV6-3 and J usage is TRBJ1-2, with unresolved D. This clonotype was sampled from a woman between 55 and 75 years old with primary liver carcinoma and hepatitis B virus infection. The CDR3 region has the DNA TGTCCCAGCAGTTACTCGCCGGAGATTTCGGAAGACTACACCTTC. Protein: CPSSYSPEISEDYTF.